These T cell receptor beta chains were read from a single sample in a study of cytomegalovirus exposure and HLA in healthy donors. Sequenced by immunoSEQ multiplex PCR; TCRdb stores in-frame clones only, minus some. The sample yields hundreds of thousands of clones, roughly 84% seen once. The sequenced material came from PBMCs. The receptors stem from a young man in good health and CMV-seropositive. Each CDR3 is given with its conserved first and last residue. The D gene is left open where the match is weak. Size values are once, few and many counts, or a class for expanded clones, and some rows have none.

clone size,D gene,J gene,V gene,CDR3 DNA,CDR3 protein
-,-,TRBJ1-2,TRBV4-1,TGCGCCAGCAGCCAAGATCCGGCTAACTATGGCTACACCTTC,CASSQDPANYGYTF
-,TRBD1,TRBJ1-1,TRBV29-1,TGCAGCGGGGGACAGTACACTGAAGCTTTCTTT,CSGGQYTEAFF
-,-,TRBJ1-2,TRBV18,TGTGCCAGCTCACAAGCTATCGACTATGTATATGGCTACACCTTC,CASSQAIDYVYGYTF
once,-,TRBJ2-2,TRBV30,TGTGCCTGGAGTGTATTCACGAACACCGGGGAGCTGTTTTTT,CAWSVFTNTGELFF
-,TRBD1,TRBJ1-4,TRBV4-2,TGTGCCAGCAGTGACAGGGGGAATGAAAAACTGTTTTTT,CASSDRGNEKLFF
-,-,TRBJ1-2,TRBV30,TGTGCCTGGGTCTATGGCTACACCTTC,CAWVYGYTF
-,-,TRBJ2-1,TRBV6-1,TGTGCCAGCAGTGAAGGGGACGGAATGAATGAGCAGTTCTTC,CASSEGDGMNEQFF
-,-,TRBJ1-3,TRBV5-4,TGTGCCAGCAGCTTTGAGGTCTCTGGAAACACCATATATTTT,CASSFEVSGNTIYF
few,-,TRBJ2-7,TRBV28,TGTGCCAGCGGCTACGAGCAGTACTTC,CASGYEQYF
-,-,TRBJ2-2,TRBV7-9,TGTGCCAGCAGCGGTTGGGTCGGGGAGCTGTTTTTT,CASSGWVGELFF
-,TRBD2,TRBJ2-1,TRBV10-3,TGTGCCATCTTAAATCGGCTAGCGGGAGATCGTGAGCAGTTCTTC,CAILNRLAGDREQFF
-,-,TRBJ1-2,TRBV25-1,TGTGCCAGCAGTGACGGGGACGGTACTAACTATGGCTACACCTTC,CASSDGDGTNYGYTF
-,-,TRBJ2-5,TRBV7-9,TGTGCCAGCAGCTTAGCGGGACCCGAGGGAGAGACCCAGTACTTC,CASSLAGPEGETQYF
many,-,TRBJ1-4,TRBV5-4,TGTGCCAGCAGCCCGGGGGACGGTGGGAATGAAAAACTGTTTTTT,CASSPGDGGNEKLFF
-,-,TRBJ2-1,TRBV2,TGTGCCAGCAGTACCCAAGGCCCCTACAATGAGCAGTTCTTC,CASSTQGPYNEQFF
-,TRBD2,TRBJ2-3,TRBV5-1,TGCGCCAGCAGCTTGACTAGCGCAGATACGCAGTATTTT,CASSLTSADTQYF
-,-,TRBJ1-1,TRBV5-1,TGCGCCAGCAGCTTGAACGGGGATTGGCCAGGCCTTATGAACACTGAAGCTTTCTTT,CASSLNGDWPGLMNTEAFF
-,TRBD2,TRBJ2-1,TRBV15,TGTGCCACCAGCAGAGGTAGCGGGAGCAGGAGTAATGAGCAGTTCTTC,CATSRGSGSRSNEQFF